The count of the clone carrying this T cell receptor beta chain is one. These data are taken from a study of blood T cell repertoires in COVID-19. Authors' methods: Estimated nucleated cell counts came from reference gene primer amplification. Produced via immunoSEQ multiplex PCR; TCRdb's table is partial and in-frame only. V, J and clone size reflect that table, while D and trimming were determined from the DNA. The sample has 400,000 to 550,000 clones, roughly 90% seen once. This CDR3 has 16 residues. Germline values: CDR1 MNHNS, CDR2 SASEGT. Unmatched junction bases numbered 7, after V lost 4 bases and J lost 5 bases.

V and J are TRBV6-1 and TRBJ2-2; TRBD2 matches at 10 bases. Specimen: peripheral blood. This TCR was sampled from a woman aged 30 to 39 with acute or convalescent COVID-19. CDR3 sequence (DNA): TGTGCCAGCAGTGTTCCTAGCGGGGGACCTACCGGGGAGCTGTTTTTT. This codes for CASSVPSGGPTGELFF.